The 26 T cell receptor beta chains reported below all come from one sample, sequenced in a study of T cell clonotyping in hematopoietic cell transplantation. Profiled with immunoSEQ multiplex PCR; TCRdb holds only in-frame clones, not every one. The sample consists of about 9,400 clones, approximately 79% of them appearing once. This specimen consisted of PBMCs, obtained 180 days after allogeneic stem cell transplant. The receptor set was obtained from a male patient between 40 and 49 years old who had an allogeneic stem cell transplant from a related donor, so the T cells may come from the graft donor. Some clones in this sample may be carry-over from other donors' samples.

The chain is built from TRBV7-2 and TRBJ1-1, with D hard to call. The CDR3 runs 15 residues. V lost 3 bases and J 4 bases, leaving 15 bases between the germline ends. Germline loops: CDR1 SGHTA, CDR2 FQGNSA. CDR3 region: CASSFSRLVSTEAFF. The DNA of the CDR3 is TGTGCCAGCAGCTTTTCCAGGCTTGTGTCCACTGAAGCTTTCTTT.

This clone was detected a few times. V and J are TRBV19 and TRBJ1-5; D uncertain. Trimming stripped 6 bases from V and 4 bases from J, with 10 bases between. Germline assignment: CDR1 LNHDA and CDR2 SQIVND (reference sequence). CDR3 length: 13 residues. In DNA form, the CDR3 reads TGTGCCAGTAGCCTTATCGGGAATCAGCCCCAGCATTTT. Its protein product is CASSLIGNQPQHF.

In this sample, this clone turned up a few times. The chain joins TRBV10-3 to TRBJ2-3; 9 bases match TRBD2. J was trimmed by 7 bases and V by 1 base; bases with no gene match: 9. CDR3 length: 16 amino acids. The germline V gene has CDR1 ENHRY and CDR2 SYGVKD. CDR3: CAISELGGLAVNTQYF. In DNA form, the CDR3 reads TGTGCCATCAGTGAGTTGGGGGGACTAGCTGTGAATACGCAGTATTTT.

Written as DNA, the CDR3 is TGTGCCTGGAGTGTACGTTCCGGGGCCCGGGATTCACCCCTCCACTTT. It yields the protein CAWSVRSGARDSPLHF. V is TRBV30 and J is TRBJ1-6, with D perhaps matching TRBD1 (5 bases). The length of the CDR3 is 16 residues. The germline CDR1 and CDR2 sequences are GTSNPN and SVGIG (reference sequence). Trimming took 0 bases from V and 8 from J, leaving 17 bases between them.

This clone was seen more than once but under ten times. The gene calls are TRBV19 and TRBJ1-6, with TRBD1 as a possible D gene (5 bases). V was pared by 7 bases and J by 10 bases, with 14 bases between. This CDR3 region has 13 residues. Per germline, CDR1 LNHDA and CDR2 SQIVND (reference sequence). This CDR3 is CASKGVAGSPLHF. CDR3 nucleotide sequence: TGTGCCAGTAAAGGGGTAGCGGGATCACCCCTCCACTTT. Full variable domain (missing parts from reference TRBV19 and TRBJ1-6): DGGITQSPKYLFRKEGQNVTLSCEQNLNHDAMYWYRQDPGQGLRLIYYSQIVNDFQKGDIAEGYSVSREKKESFPLTVTSAQKNPTAFYLCASKGVAGSPLHFGNGTRLTVT.

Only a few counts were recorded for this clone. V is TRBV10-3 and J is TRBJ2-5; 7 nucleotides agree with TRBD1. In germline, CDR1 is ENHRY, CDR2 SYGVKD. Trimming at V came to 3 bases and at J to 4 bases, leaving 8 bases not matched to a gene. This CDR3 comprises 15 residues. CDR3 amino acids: CAISDDRVGAETQYF. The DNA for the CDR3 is TGTGCCATCAGTGACGACAGGGTGGGGGCAGAGACCCAGTACTTC.

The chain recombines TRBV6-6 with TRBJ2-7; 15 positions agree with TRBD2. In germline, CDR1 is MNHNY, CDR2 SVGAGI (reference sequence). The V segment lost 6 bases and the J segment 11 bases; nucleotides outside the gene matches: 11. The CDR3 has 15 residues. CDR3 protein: CASSPKGLAGGVKYF. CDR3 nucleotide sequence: TGTGCCAGCAGCCCCAAGGGACTAGCGGGGGGCGTAAAGTACTTC.

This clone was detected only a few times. CDR3 in DNA: TGTGCCAGCAGCTTAGGAGGGGCGGAATCGATCTACGAGCAGTACTTC. Translation: CASSLGGAESIYEQYF. This chain uses TRBV7-2 with TRBJ2-7; D tentatively fits TRBD1 or TRBD2 (5 bases each). The germline V gene has CDR1 SGHTA and CDR2 FQGNSA. The CDR3 is 16 residues long. V lost 1 base to trimming and J lost 3 bases, with 16 bases between them.

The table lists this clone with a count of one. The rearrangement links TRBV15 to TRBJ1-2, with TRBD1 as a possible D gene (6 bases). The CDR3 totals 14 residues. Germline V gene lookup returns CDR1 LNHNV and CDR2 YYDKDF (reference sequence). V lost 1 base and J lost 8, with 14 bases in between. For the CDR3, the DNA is TGTGCCACCAGCAGAGCCGGAGGGGGTGGCGGCTACACCTTC. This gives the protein CATSRAGGGGGYTF.

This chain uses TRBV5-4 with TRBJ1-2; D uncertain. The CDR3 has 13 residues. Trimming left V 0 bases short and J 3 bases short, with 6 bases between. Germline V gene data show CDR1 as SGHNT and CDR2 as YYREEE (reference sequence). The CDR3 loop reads CASSLVLDYGYTF. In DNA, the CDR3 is TGTGCCAGCAGCTTGGTACTGGACTATGGCTACACCTTC.

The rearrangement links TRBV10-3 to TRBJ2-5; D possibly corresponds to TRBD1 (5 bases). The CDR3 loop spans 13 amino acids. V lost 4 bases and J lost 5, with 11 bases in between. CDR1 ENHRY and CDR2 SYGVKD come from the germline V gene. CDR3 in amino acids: CAISVQGGETQYF. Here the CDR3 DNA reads TGTGCCATCAGTGTCCAGGGCGGCGAGACCCAGTACTTC.

The CDR3 DNA follows: TGTGCCAGCAGCCGGGAAGGGGGGTTTGAGACCCAGTACTTC. Translated: CASSREGGFETQYF. This chain uses TRBV7-3 with TRBJ2-5, with D possibly called TRBD1 or TRBD2 (6 bases each). Germline V gives CDR1 SGHTA, CDR2 FQGTGA. Trimming removed 5 bases at V and 5 bases at J, with 15 bases between. This CDR3 has 14 residues.

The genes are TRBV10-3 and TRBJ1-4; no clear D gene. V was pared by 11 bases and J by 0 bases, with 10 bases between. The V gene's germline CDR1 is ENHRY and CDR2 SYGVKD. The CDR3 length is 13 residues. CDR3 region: CASRSATNEKLFF. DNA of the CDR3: TGTGCCTCAAGATCCGCAACTAATGAAAAACTGTTTTTT.

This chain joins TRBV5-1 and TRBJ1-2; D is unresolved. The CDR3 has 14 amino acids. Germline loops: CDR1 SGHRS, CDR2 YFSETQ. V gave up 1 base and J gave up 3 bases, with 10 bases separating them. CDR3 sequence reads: CASSLRGDDYGYTF. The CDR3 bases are TGCGCCAGCAGCTTGCGGGGAGACGACTATGGCTACACCTTC.

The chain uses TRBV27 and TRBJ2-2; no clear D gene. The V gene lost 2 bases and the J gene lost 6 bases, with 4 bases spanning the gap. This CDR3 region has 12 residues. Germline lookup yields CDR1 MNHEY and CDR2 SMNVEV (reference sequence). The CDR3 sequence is CASSLVSGELFF. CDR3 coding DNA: TGTGCCAGCAGTTTAGTTTCCGGGGAGCTGTTTTTT.

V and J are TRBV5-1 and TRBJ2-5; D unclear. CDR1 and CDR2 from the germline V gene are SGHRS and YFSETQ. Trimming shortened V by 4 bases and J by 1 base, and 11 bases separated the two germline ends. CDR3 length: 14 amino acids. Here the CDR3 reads CASSPGLAQETQYF. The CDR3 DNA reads TGCGCCAGCAGCCCCGGTTTAGCCCAAGAGACCCAGTACTTC.

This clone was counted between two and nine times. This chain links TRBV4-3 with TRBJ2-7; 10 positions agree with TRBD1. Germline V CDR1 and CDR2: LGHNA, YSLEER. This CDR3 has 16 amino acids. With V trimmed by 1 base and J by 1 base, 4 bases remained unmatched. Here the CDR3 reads CASSQAWTGGSYEQYF. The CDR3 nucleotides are TGCGCCAGCAGCCAAGCCTGGACAGGGGGTTCCTACGAGCAGTACTTC.

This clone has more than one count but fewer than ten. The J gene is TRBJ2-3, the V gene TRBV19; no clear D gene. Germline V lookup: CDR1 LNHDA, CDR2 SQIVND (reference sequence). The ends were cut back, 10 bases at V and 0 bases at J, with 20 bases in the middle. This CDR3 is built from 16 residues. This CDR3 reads CATAYHSGSSTDTQYF. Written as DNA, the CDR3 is TGTGCCACAGCCTACCACTCAGGTAGTAGCACAGATACGCAGTATTTT.

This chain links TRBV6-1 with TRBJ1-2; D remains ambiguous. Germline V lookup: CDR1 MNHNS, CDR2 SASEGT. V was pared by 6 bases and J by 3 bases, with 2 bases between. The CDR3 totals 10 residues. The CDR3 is CASRDYGYTF. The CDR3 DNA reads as TGTGCCAGCAGGGACTATGGCTACACCTTC.

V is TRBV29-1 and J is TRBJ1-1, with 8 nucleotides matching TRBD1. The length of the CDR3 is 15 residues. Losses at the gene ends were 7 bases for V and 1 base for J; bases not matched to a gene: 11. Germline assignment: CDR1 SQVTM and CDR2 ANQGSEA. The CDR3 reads CSAPSLGTGNTEAFF. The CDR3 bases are TGCAGCGCTCCATCCCTCGGGACAGGGAACACTGAAGCTTTCTTT.

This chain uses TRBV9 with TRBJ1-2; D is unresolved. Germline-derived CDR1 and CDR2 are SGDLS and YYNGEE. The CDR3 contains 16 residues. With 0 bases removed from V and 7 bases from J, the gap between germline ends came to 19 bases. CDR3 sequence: CASSVGSPKVGGGYTF. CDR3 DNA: TGTGCCAGCAGCGTAGGCAGCCCGAAAGTAGGCGGTGGCTACACCTTC.

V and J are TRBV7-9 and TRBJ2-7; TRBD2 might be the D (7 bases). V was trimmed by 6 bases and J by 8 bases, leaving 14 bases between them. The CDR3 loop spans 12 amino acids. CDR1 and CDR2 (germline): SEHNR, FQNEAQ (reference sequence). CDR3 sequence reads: CASSLGGLKQYF. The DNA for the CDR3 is TGTGCCAGCAGTCTCGGGGGGCTTAAGCAGTACTTC. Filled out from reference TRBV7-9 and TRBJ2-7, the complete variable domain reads DTGVSQNPRHKITKRGQNVTFRCDPISEHNRLYWYRQTLGQGPEFLTYFQNEAQLEKSRLLSDRFSAERPKGSFSTLEIQRTEQGDSAMYLCASSLGGLKQYFGPGTRLTVT.

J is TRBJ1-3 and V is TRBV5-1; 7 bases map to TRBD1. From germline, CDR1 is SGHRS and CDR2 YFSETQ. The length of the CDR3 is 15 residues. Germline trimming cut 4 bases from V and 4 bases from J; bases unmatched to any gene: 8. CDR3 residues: CASSPGQEFGNTIYF. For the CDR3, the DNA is TGCGCCAGCAGCCCAGGACAGGAGTTCGGAAACACCATATATTTT. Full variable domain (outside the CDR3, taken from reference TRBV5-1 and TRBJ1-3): KAGVTQTPRYLIKTRGQQVTLSCSPISGHRSVSWYQQTPGQGLQFLFEYFSETQRNKGNFPGRFSGRQFSNSRSEMNVSTLELGDSALYLCASSPGQEFGNTIYFGEGSWLTVV.

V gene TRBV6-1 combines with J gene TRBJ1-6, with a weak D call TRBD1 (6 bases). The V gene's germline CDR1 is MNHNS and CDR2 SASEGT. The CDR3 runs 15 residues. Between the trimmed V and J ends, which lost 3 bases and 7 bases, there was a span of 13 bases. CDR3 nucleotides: TGTGCCAGCAGTGACGGGGGGGGGCGGAATTCACCCCTCCACTTT. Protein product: CASSDGGGRNSPLHF.

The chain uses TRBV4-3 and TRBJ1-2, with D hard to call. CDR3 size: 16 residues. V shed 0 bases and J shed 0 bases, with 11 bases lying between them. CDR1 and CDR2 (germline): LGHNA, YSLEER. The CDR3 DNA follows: TGCGCCAGCAGCCAAGATTTTACAGAATCTAACTATGGCTACACCTTC. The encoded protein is CASSQDFTESNYGYTF.

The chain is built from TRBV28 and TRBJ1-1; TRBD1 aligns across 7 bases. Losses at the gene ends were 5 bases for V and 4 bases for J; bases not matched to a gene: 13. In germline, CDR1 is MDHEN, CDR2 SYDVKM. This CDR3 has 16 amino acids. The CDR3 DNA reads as TGTGCCAGCAGTCCAGGGACAGTCGATCGGAGCACTGAAGCTTTCTTT. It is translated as CASSPGTVDRSTEAFF. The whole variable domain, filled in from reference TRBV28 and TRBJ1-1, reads DVKVTQSSRYLVKRTGEKVFLECVQDMDHENMFWYRQDPGLGLRLIYFSYDVKMKEKGDIPEGYSVSREKKERFSLILESASTNQTSMYLCASSPGTVDRSTEAFFGQGTRLTVV.